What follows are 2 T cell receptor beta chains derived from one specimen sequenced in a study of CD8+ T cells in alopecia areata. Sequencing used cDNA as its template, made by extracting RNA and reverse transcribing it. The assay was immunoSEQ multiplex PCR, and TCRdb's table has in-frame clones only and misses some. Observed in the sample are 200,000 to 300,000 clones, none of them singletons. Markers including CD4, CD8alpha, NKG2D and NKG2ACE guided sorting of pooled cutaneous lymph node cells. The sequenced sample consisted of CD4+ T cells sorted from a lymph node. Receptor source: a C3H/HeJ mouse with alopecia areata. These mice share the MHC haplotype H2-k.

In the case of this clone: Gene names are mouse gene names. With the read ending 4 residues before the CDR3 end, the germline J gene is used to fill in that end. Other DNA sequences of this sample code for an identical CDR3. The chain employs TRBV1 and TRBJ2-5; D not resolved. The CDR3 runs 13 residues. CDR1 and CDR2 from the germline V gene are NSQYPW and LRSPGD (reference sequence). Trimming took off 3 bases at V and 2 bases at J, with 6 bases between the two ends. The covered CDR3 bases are TGCACCTGCAGTGCGCAGATCCAAGAC. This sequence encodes CTCSAQIQD. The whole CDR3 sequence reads CTCSAQIQDTQYF. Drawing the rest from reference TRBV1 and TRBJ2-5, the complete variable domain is VTLLEQNPRWRLVPRGQAVNLRCILKNSQYPWMSWYQQDLQKQLQWLFTLRSPGDKEVKSLPGADYLATRVTDTELRLQVANMSQGRTLYCTCSAQIQDTQYFGPGTRLLVL.

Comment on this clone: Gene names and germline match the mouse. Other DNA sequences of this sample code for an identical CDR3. CDR3 residues: CAWSLRGSAETLYF. The part of the CDR3 DNA that was read is TGTGCCTGGAGTCTAAGGGGGAGTGCAGAA. The rearrangement uses TRBV31 and TRBJ2-3, with D possibly matching TRBD1 (6 bases). The read finishes 4 residues shy of the CDR3 end, and the germline J gene is used to complete it. Germline CDR1 GKSSPN, CDR2 SITVG. The CDR3 extends over 14 amino acids. V was shortened by 0 bases and J by 0 bases, with 7 bases between the two germline ends. The full variable domain, rest sourced from reference TRBV31 and TRBJ2-3, is AQTIHQWPVAEIKAVGSPLSLGCTIKGKSSPNLYWYWQATGGTLQQLFYSITVGQVESVVQLNLSASRPKDDQFILSTEKLLLSHSGFYLCAWSLRGSAETLYFGSGTRLTVL.